The present entry profiles one T cell receptor (beta chain) with its context. This specimen belongs to a study of blood T cell repertoires in COVID-19. V was clipped by 5 bases and J by 2 bases, with 13 bases between them. The V gene's germline CDR1 is SGHRS and CDR2 YFSETQ. The CDR3 sequence is 14 residues long. Assay: immunoSEQ multiplex PCR; the TCRdb copy retains only in-frame clones and omits some. The repertoire consists of 150,000 to 200,000 clones, with about 84% occurring once and the leading ten covering 4.5% to 6.5%. This receptor was obtained from a woman in her thirties with acute or convalescent COVID-19. This chain connects TRBV5-1 to TRBJ1-2; maybe TRBD1 (6 bases). The sequenced material came from peripheral blood. DNA of the CDR3: TGCGCCAGCAGGGGGGACATAGCCAACTATGGCTACACCTTC. Its translation is CASRGDIANYGYTF.